The 13 T cell receptor beta chains reported below all come from one sample, sequenced in a study of OX40 agonist ivuxolimab in advanced cancers. Clones were read by immunoSEQ multiplex PCR, and TCRdb kept only the in-frame ones, dropping some. This sample has approximately 63,000 clones; 80% to 90% occur once, and the top ten carry about 6%. The material was CD4+ or CD8+ T cells sorted from blood, obtained in a trial of the OX40 agonist ivuxolimab. The receptors originated from an adult with an advanced solid tumor such as melanoma, head and neck, liver or kidney cancer.

The chain has TRBV6-5 and TRBJ2-7, with a possible D match to TRBD1 (5 bases). The CDR3 covers 13 residues. Trimming stripped 2 bases from V and 6 bases from J, with 11 bases between. The germline CDR1 and CDR2 sequences are MNHEY and SVGAGI. CDR3 protein: CASSYREGVEQYF. The CDR3 coding sequence is TGTGCCAGCAGTTACCGCGAAGGGGTCGAGCAGTACTTC.

The gene calls are TRBV27 and TRBJ1-2, with a weak D call TRBD1 (6 bases). The germline CDR1 and CDR2 sequences are MNHEY and SMNVEV (reference sequence). This CDR3 is built from 16 residues. Between the trimmed V and J ends, which lost 7 bases and 3 bases, there was a span of 21 bases. CDR3 sequence: CASKFLGGAGDYGYTF. DNA for the CDR3: TGTGCCAGCAAGTTCCTTGGGGGGGCAGGGGACTATGGCTACACCTTC.

The V call is TRBV14, the J call TRBJ1-5, with 8 bases fitting TRBD1. V shed 11 bases and J 4 bases; nucleotides not matched to a gene: 4. There are 12 residues in the CDR3. The germline CDR1 and CDR2 sequences are SGHDN and FVKESK. In DNA form, the CDR3 reads TGTGCCGGACAGGGACAGAATCAGCCCCAGCATTTT. Translating gives CAGQGQNQPQHF.

The genes are TRBV7-9 and TRBJ1-2; TRBD1 agrees at 9 bases. After removal of 5 bases from V and 8 bases from J, the junction contained 9 bases not matched to a gene. The CDR3 extends over 14 amino acids. Germline values: CDR1 SEHNR, CDR2 FQNEAQ (reference sequence). The DNA of the CDR3 is TGTGCCAGCAGCGACCCGGGACAGGGAGCAGGCTACACCTTC. It translates to CASSDPGQGAGYTF.

The J gene is TRBJ1-1, the V gene TRBV5-1; no reliable D call. The germline CDR1 and CDR2 sequences are SGHRS and YFSETQ. V lost 3 bases and J lost 5, with 20 bases in between. This CDR3 region has 16 residues. CDR3 sequence: CASSWNEMVLGTEAFF. DNA of the CDR3: TGCGCCAGCAGCTGGAATGAGATGGTCCTGGGGACTGAAGCTTTCTTT. Complete variable domain (other parts from reference TRBV5-1 and TRBJ1-1): KAGVTQTPRYLIKTRGQQVTLSCSPISGHRSVSWYQQTPGQGLQFLFEYFSETQRNKGNFPGRFSGRQFSNSRSEMNVSTLELGDSALYLCASSWNEMVLGTEAFFGQGTRLTVV.

On this clone: The same CDR3 also results from other DNA sequences found in this sample. The rearrangement joins TRBV19 to TRBJ1-1, with 9 bases matching TRBD1. The germline gives CDR1 LNHDA, CDR2 SQIVND (reference sequence). V lost 5 bases, J lost 1 base, and 2 bases stayed unmatched. The CDR3 loop spans 14 amino acids. The CDR3 protein is CASSLGQGNTEAFF. CDR3 sequence (DNA): TGTGCCAGTAGTTTGGGACAGGGGAACACTGAAGCTTTCTTT.

The J gene is TRBJ2-7, the V gene TRBV5-6; perhaps D is TRBD1 or TRBD2 (5 bases each). This CDR3 spans 14 amino acids. CDR1 and CDR2 from the germline V gene are SGHDT and YYEEEE. V lost 2 bases, J lost 5 bases, and 14 bases lay in between. CDR3 DNA sequence: TGTGCCAGCAGCTTTGCGGCAGGGAGCCACGAGCAGTACTTC. Its protein is CASSFAAGSHEQYF.

The chain combines TRBV19 with TRBJ2-7; 11 bases line up with TRBD2. The CDR3 consists of 19 residues. In germline, CDR1 is LNHDA, CDR2 SQIVND (reference sequence). After removal of 6 bases from V and 0 bases from J, the junction contained 16 bases not matched to a gene. CDR3 in DNA: TGTGCCAGTAGGCTCACGGCTAGCGGGGGGCCCGGGGGCTCCTACGAGCAGTACTTC. Its protein is CASRLTASGGPGGSYEQYF.

The chain joins TRBV13 to TRBJ2-2, with a tentative D call TRBD1 (5 bases). Germline CDR1 is PRHDT and CDR2 is FYEKMQ (reference sequence). The CDR3 sequence is 18 residues long. Trimming stripped 2 bases from V and 2 bases from J, with 18 bases between. CDR3 coding DNA: TGTGCCAGCAGCTTATTTGGCAGGGCAGAGGAAAACACCGGGGAGCTGTTTTTT. It encodes CASSLFGRAEENTGELFF. Full variable domain (rest looked up from reference TRBV13 and TRBJ2-2): AAGVIQSPRHLIKEKRETATLKCYPIPRHDTVYWYQQGPGQDPQFLISFYEKMQSDKGSIPDRFSAQQFSDYHSELNMSSLELGDSALYFCASSLFGRAEENTGELFFGEGSRLTVL.

The gene calls are TRBV27 and TRBJ2-7; 9 bases match TRBD1. The CDR3 loop spans 16 amino acids. The J segment lost 0 bases and the V segment lost 5 bases, leaving 8 bases of the junction unmatched. Germline V lookup: CDR1 MNHEY, CDR2 SMNVEV (reference sequence). CDR3 protein: CASSPAWTGASYEQYF. CDR3 bases: TGTGCCAGCAGTCCTGCCTGGACAGGGGCCTCCTACGAGCAGTACTTC.

The chain combines TRBV28 with TRBJ2-7, with 9 bases matching TRBD1. The CDR3 covers 14 residues. V lost 6 bases, J lost 2 bases, and 5 bases stayed unmatched. Germline V gene lookup returns CDR1 MDHEN and CDR2 SYDVKM. The CDR3 DNA is TGTGCCAGCAGGACAGGGGGGGCGGCCTACGAGCAGTACTTC. Translation gives CASRTGGAAYEQYF.

Only one count was recorded for this clone. V usage is TRBV4-3 and J usage is TRBJ1-1; no firm D call. Germline CDR1 reads LGHNA; CDR2 reads YSLEER. The CDR3 runs 13 residues. V was pared by 1 base and J by 4 bases, with 7 bases between. This CDR3 is CASSQARITEAFF. The CDR3 nucleotides are TGCGCCAGCAGCCAAGCCAGGATCACTGAAGCTTTCTTT.

The rearrangement uses TRBV10-3 and TRBJ1-2; 8 bases fit TRBD1. Per the germline V gene, CDR1 is ENHRY and CDR2 is SYGVKD. This CDR3 spans 15 amino acids. V gave up 3 bases and J gave up 4 bases; unmatched junction bases: 7. Here the CDR3 reads CAISDTGGKFYGYTF. The CDR3 DNA is TGTGCCATCAGTGACACAGGGGGAAAGTTCTATGGCTACACCTTC.